This T cell receptor beta chain comes out of a study of T cell responses to AZD1222 COVID-19 vaccine. V was trimmed by 2 bases and J by 4 bases, leaving 14 bases between them. Per the germline V gene, CDR1 is SGHTA and CDR2 is FQGNSA. The CDR3 length is 15 residues. Sequenced by immunoSEQ multiplex PCR; TCRdb stores in-frame clones only, minus some. The sample records about 75,000 clones, 88% being singletons. This chain uses TRBV7-2 with TRBJ2-5, with D possibly being TRBD2 (6 bases). The sequence derives from an adult who received the MenACWY meningococcal vaccine as a control. Sequences were derived from peripheral blood, sampled 28 days after the second dose of the MenACWY control vaccine. CDR3 region: CASSLWGTQGETQYF. The CDR3 nucleotides are TGTGCCAGCAGCTTATGGGGGACTCAAGGAGAGACCCAGTACTTC.